This T cell receptor (beta chain) was identified during a study of cytotoxic CD8 clonotypes in ibrutinib-treated CLL. With 5 bases clipped from V and 5 bases from J, the junction kept 6 bases outside the gene matches. The CDR3 is 13 residues long. Germline assignment: CDR1 SGHRS and CDR2 YFSETQ. Some clones are missing from TCRdb's copy, which holds only in-frame ones; the method was immunoSEQ multiplex PCR. The sample lists more than 150,000 clones; around 70% were seen once. The chain combines TRBV5-1 with TRBJ1-1, with 7 bases that match TRBD1. The sample consisted of PBMCs, taken after 24 months of ibrutinib treatment. The TCR originated in a human donor with chronic lymphocytic leukemia. The CDR3 reads CASSLTGRTEAFF. The CDR3 nucleotides are TGCGCCAGCAGTCTGACAGGGCGAACTGAAGCTTTCTTT.